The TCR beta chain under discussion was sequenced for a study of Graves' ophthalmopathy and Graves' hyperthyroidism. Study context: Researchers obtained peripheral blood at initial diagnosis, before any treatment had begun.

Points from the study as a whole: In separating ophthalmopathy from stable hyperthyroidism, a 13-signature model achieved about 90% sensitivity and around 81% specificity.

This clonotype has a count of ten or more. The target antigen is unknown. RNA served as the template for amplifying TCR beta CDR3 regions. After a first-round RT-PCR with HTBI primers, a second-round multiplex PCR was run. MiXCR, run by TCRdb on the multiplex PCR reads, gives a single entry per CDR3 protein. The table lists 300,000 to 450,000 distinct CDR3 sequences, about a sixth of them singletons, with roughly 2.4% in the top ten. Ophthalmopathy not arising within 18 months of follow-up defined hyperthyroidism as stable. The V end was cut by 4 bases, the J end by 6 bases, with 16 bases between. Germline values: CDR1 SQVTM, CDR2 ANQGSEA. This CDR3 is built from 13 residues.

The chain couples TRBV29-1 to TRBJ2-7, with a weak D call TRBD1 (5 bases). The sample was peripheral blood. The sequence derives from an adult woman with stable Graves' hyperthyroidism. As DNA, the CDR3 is TGCAGCGTTGCCGAGAAGACAGTCTTCGAGCAGTACTTC. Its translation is CSVAEKTVFEQYF.